These 32 T cell receptor beta chains were all obtained from the same sample, sequenced in a study of cytomegalovirus exposure and HLA in healthy donors. Researchers ran the PCR with 60 Vbeta and 13 Jbeta primers. Method: immunoSEQ multiplex PCR; TCRdb's copy keeps in-frame clones and lacks some. The table lists around 130,000 clones, approximately 8.7% of them singletons. The specimen was PBMCs. These receptors all come from a man aged 35 to 55 in good health and CMV-seronegative.

V gene TRBV18 combines with J gene TRBJ2-5; 7 nucleotides line up with TRBD1. Near its end, the DNA agrees better with TRBJ2-7, so the J call may be wrong. Germline lookup yields CDR1 KGHSH and CDR2 LQKENI. The CDR3 has 14 residues. The CDR3 nucleotides read TGTGCCAGCTCCCCGGACAGGAAGACGACCGAGCAGTACTTC. Protein product: CASSPDRKTTEQYF.

This clone was seen a few times. This chain joins TRBV27 and TRBJ2-7, with TRBD2 identical over 10 bases. The CDR3 is 14 amino acids. Germline V gene data show CDR1 as MNHEY and CDR2 as SMNVEV (reference sequence). J lost 2 bases, V lost 6 bases, and 4 bases had no gene match. CDR3 loop: CASSSTSGPYEQYF. CDR3 nucleotide sequence: TGTGCCAGCAGCTCGACTAGCGGGCCCTACGAGCAGTACTTC.

This chain uses TRBV6-6 with TRBJ1-2, with TRBD1 as a possible D gene (5 bases). The CDR3 contains 13 residues. Trimming removed 4 bases from V and 3 bases from J, with 9 bases in between. Germline V gene lookup returns CDR1 MNHNY and CDR2 SVGAGI (reference sequence). CDR3 protein: CASSLQEDYGYTF. The CDR3 region has the DNA TGTGCCAGCAGTTTACAGGAAGACTATGGCTACACCTTC.

The chain links TRBV19 to TRBJ1-1; 8 bases match TRBD1. Germline trimming cut 7 bases from V and 5 bases from J; bases unmatched to any gene: 6. CDR1 LNHDA and CDR2 SQIVND come from the germline V gene (reference sequence). The CDR3 extends over 13 amino acids. The CDR3 here is CASTGQGRTEAFF. The CDR3, as DNA: TGTGCCAGTACCGGACAGGGAAGAACTGAAGCTTTCTTT.

V usage is TRBV10-3 and J usage is TRBJ2-1; the match to TRBD2 covers 11 bases. CDR3 length: 16 amino acids. In germline, CDR1 is ENHRY, CDR2 SYGVKD. V dropped 0 bases and J dropped 9; count of bases not matched to a gene: 7. CDR3 nucleotides: TGTGCCATCAGTGAGTCTCCTAGCGGGGGGTCAGGTGAGCAGTTCTTC. This gives the protein CAISESPSGGSGEQFF.

The chain carries TRBV14 and TRBJ1-1, with a possible D match to TRBD1 (5 bases). Looked up from germline, CDR1 is SGHDN and CDR2 is FVKESK. Trimming pared 2 bases from V and 9 bases from J, leaving 13 bases between. The CDR3 extends over 13 amino acids. In nucleotides, the CDR3 is TGTGCCAGCAGCCAATGGGGGGAGACCCAAGCTTTCTTT. Protein product: CASSQWGETQAFF.

The chain carries TRBV30 and TRBJ2-2; 7 bases align to TRBD2. Per the germline V gene, CDR1 is GTSNPN and CDR2 is SVGIG (reference sequence). V was pared by 3 bases and J by 1 base, with 2 bases of the junction left unmatched. The CDR3 loop spans 14 amino acids. The CDR3 sequence: CAWRGGGNTGELFF. The DNA of the CDR3 is TGTGCCTGGAGGGGCGGGGGGAACACCGGGGAGCTGTTTTTT.

This chain links TRBV28 with TRBJ1-2, with D tentatively TRBD1 (5 bases). CDR3 length equals 10 residues. Germline V lookup: CDR1 MDHEN, CDR2 SYDVKM. Between the trimmed V and J ends, which lost 7 bases and 7 bases, there was a span of 7 bases. CDR3 in DNA: TGTGCCAGCAACCAGGGTGGCTACACCTTC. It codes for CASNQGGYTF.

This clone was detected only a few times. The chain combines TRBV7-3 with TRBJ2-1; 9 bases are a match to TRBD2. V lost 2 bases, J lost 3 bases, and 2 bases stayed unmatched. This CDR3 is built from 15 residues. Germline CDR1 reads SGHTA; CDR2 reads FQGTGA. The CDR3 DNA reads TGTGCCAGCAGCTTAGCGGGGGGGATCTACAATGAGCAGTTCTTC. Translating it yields CASSLAGGIYNEQFF. The whole variable domain, filled in from reference TRBV7-3 and TRBJ2-1, reads GAGVSQTPSNKVTEKGKYVELRCDPISGHTALYWYRQSLGQGPEFLIYFQGTGAADDSGLPNDRFFAVRPEGSVSTLKIQRTERGDSAVYLCASSLAGGIYNEQFFGPGTRLTVL.

The J gene is TRBJ2-1, the V gene TRBV2; D not certain. Per the germline V gene, CDR1 is SNHLY and CDR2 is FYNNEI. V was pared by 8 bases and J by 4 bases, with 12 bases between. This CDR3 has 13 residues. The CDR3 coding sequence is TGTGCCAGCTTTGAACACAGTTACAATGAGCAGTTCTTC. Its protein product is CASFEHSYNEQFF.

V usage is TRBV5-4 and J usage is TRBJ2-1, with 11 bases identical to TRBD2. The V and J ends lost 7 bases and 4 bases, in that order; junction bases with no gene match: 7. Per germline, CDR1 SGHNT and CDR2 YYREEE (reference sequence). This CDR3 comprises 15 residues. DNA for the CDR3: TGTGCCAGCGGACCTAGCGGGGGGTTATACAATGAGCAGTTCTTC. This codes for CASGPSGGLYNEQFF.

The rearrangement links TRBV6-1 to TRBJ1-2; TRBD1 aligns across 8 bases. The V gene end was trimmed by 7 bases and the J gene end by 2 bases; junction bases not matched to a gene: 6. Germline values: CDR1 MNHNS, CDR2 SASEGT. This CDR3 comprises 14 residues. The DNA of the CDR3 is TGTGCCAGCACCAGACAGGGGTTGAACTATGGCTACACCTTC. Residues: CASTRQGLNYGYTF.

The chain combines TRBV19 with TRBJ1-1; 9 bases fit TRBD1. V was pared by 3 bases and J by 3 bases, with 8 bases of the junction left unmatched. The CDR3 loop spans 16 amino acids. The germline CDR1 and CDR2 sequences are LNHDA and SQIVND (reference sequence). The CDR3 coding sequence is TGTGCCAGTAGTATCCGGACAGGGGCTGGGGACACTGAAGCTTTCTTT. Translated, it gives CASSIRTGAGDTEAFF.

The V and J genes are TRBV13 and TRBJ1-5; D is undetermined. CDR1 is PRHDT, CDR2 FYEKMQ, per germline (reference sequence). V was trimmed by 0 bases and J by 2 bases, leaving 5 bases between them. The CDR3 length is 14 residues. The CDR3 loop reads CASSLGSGNQPQHF. The CDR3 DNA is TGTGCCAGCAGCTTAGGGTCAGGCAATCAGCCCCAGCATTTT.

The V and J genes are TRBV4-1 and TRBJ1-5; D possibly corresponds to TRBD1 (5 bases). Germline values: CDR1 MGHRA, CDR2 YSYEKL. V was trimmed by 0 bases and J by 0 bases, leaving 6 bases between them. This CDR3 region has 15 residues. Here the CDR3 reads CASSQERGSNQPQHF. The CDR3 bases are TGCGCCAGCAGCCAAGAAAGGGGTAGCAATCAGCCCCAGCATTTT.

V usage is TRBV2 and J usage is TRBJ2-7; TRBD1 matches at 7 bases. J lost 3 bases, V lost 8 bases, and 7 bases had no gene match. Germline V gives CDR1 SNHLY, CDR2 FYNNEI. This CDR3 region has 13 residues. The CDR3 region is CASSWAGGYEQYF. The CDR3 coding sequence is TGTGCCAGCTCCTGGGCAGGGGGCTACGAGCAGTACTTC.

This clone was seen more than once but under ten times. V usage is TRBV6-5 and J usage is TRBJ2-5; D unresolved. The DNA end is more similar to TRBJ2-7, so the J call may be wrong. Per the germline V gene, CDR1 is MNHEY and CDR2 is SVGAGI. CDR3 length: 14 amino acids. In DNA form, the CDR3 reads TGTGCCAGCAGTTACGTAGCCTCTGGCGACGAGCAGTACTTC. It translates to CASSYVASGDEQYF.

The CDR3 region is CASSHDRDEQYF. The CDR3 DNA follows: TGTGCCAGCAGCCACGACAGAGACGAGCAGTACTTC. The chain employs TRBV13 and TRBJ2-7; TRBD1 might be the D (5 bases). The CDR3 length is 12 residues. V lost 5 bases to trimming and J lost 5 bases, with 10 bases between them. Looked up from germline, CDR1 is PRHDT and CDR2 is FYEKMQ (reference sequence).

The chain is built from TRBV6-5 and TRBJ2-7, with D possibly being TRBD1 (5 bases). The germline CDR1 and CDR2 sequences are MNHEY and SVGAGI. V was cut by 2 bases and J by 5 bases, with 13 bases left in between. This CDR3 region has 14 residues. The CDR3 DNA is TGTGCCAGCAGTTACAATTCTCAGGGCCACGAGCAGTACTTC. Its translation: CASSYNSQGHEQYF.

A few counts support this clone. This chain links TRBV7-9 with TRBJ1-2, with D unresolved. Germline V gene sequence: CDR1 SEHNR, CDR2 FQNEAQ (reference sequence). Trimming cost V 5 bases and J 5 bases, with 21 bases left between them. The CDR3 has 16 residues. The CDR3 loop reads CASSPPGSARIYGYTF. The CDR3 DNA follows: TGTGCCAGCAGCCCCCCCGGATCAGCCAGGATATATGGCTACACCTTC.

This rearrangement joins TRBV2 to TRBJ1-2; D is ambiguous. The CDR3 contains 12 residues. The germline V gene encodes CDR1 SNHLY and CDR2 FYNNEI. V was cut by 6 bases and J by 6 bases, with 11 bases left in between. Here the CDR3 reads CASRSDKNGYTF. Here the CDR3 DNA reads TGTGCCAGCAGGAGTGACAAGAATGGCTACACCTTC.

The chain uses TRBV19 and TRBJ2-7; D is ambiguous. Trimming took 5 bases from V and 1 from J, leaving 15 bases between them. The germline V gene encodes CDR1 LNHDA and CDR2 SQIVND (reference sequence). This CDR3 has 15 amino acids. CDR3 coding DNA: TGTGCCAGTAGTCCGGAGCCTAGTAGGTCCTACGAGCAGTACTTC. Amino acid sequence: CASSPEPSRSYEQYF.

The J gene is TRBJ2-3, the V gene TRBV4-2; D is unresolved. Trimming pared 0 bases from V and 6 bases from J, leaving 10 bases between. CDR3 length: 14 amino acids. CDR1 is LGHNA, CDR2 YNFKEQ, per germline. The CDR3: CASSQEQTPDTQYF. In nucleotides, the CDR3 is TGTGCCAGCAGCCAAGAACAAACCCCGGATACGCAGTATTTT.

This clone was seen a few times. The same CDR3 also results from other DNA sequences found in this sample. The rearrangement joins TRBV5-1 to TRBJ2-3; 12 positions match TRBD2. V trimming: 2 bases; J trimming: 2 bases; junction bases outside the gene matches: 3. The CDR3 contains 16 residues. The germline gives CDR1 SGHRS, CDR2 YFSETQ. The CDR3 is CASSLRLAGATDTQYF. CDR3 nucleotide sequence: TGCGCCAGCAGCTTACGACTAGCGGGGGCCACAGATACGCAGTATTTT.

The J gene is TRBJ1-4, the V gene TRBV6-5; TRBD1 is a possible D gene (6 bases). V dropped 2 bases and J dropped 0 bases, with 10 bases sitting between them. The CDR3 covers 16 residues. Per the germline V gene, CDR1 is MNHEY and CDR2 is SVGAGI. Here the CDR3 reads CASSYPYRATNEKLFF. CDR3 coding DNA: TGTGCCAGCAGTTACCCTTACAGGGCAACTAATGAAAAACTGTTTTTT.

This clone has only a few counts. This chain links TRBV2 with TRBJ1-5; D is uncertain. The V end lost 4 bases, the J end lost 7 bases, and 14 bases lay between the germline ends. CDR1 is SNHLY, CDR2 FYNNEI, per germline. The CDR3 is 14 amino acids. DNA of the CDR3: TGTGCCAGCAGTGCAGAGGCCGCGCGGCAGCCCCAGCATTTT. This translates into CASSAEAARQPQHF.

This clone appeared a few times. CDR3 nucleotide sequence: TGTGCCAGCAGCGTAGATGCCAGGGGTAACTACAATGAGCAGTTCTTC. Amino acid sequence: CASSVDARGNYNEQFF. The chain couples TRBV9 to TRBJ2-1; the D gene is possibly TRBD1 (6 bases). The V end was cut by 0 bases, the J end by 3 bases, with 13 bases between. The CDR3 extends over 16 amino acids. In germline, CDR1 is SGDLS, CDR2 YYNGEE.

CDR3: CASSIGRANNQPQHF. For the CDR3, the DNA is TGTGCCAGTAGTATAGGGAGGGCGAACAATCAGCCCCAGCATTTT. The rearrangement uses TRBV19 and TRBJ1-5; no clear D. V lost 1 base and J lost 3, with 10 bases in between. The CDR3 runs 15 residues. CDR1 and CDR2 (germline): LNHDA, SQIVND (reference sequence).

V gene TRBV7-3 combines with J gene TRBJ2-3; 9 bases are a match to TRBD1. V lost 9 bases, J lost 2 bases, and 6 bases stayed unmatched. The CDR3 sequence is 14 residues long. Germline lookup yields CDR1 SGHTA and CDR2 FQGTGA. Written as DNA, the CDR3 is TGTGCCAGTTCCGGGACAGGGTTCACAGATACGCAGTATTTT. As protein: CASSGTGFTDTQYF.

The genes are TRBV15 and TRBJ2-7; the match to TRBD1 covers 7 bases. With V trimmed by 3 bases and J by 2 bases, 7 bases remained unmatched. Per germline, CDR1 LNHNV and CDR2 YYDKDF (reference sequence). The CDR3 is made up of 15 amino acids. The CDR3 DNA is TGTGCCACCAGCAGTAGTCCCACAGGGGCCTACGAGCAGTACTTC. It encodes CATSSSPTGAYEQYF. The full variable domain, with the rest looked up from reference TRBV15 and TRBJ2-7, is DAMVIQNPRYQVTQFGKPVTLSCSQTLNHNVMYWYQQKSSQAPKLLFHYYDKDFNNEADTPDNFQSRRPNTSFCFLDIRSPGLGDTAMYLCATSSSPTGAYEQYFGPGTRLTVT.

The sample holds a few counts of this clone. This chain uses TRBV5-1 with TRBJ2-2; a possible D gene is TRBD2 (5 bases). Deletions cut 6 bases from V and 6 bases from J, with 15 bases between. There are 14 residues in the CDR3. The V gene's germline CDR1 is SGHRS and CDR2 YFSETQ. The CDR3 DNA reads as TGCGCCAGCATCTACAACCTCGGGGCCGGGGAGCTGTTTTTT. Residues: CASIYNLGAGELFF.

This clone has more than one count but fewer than ten. V usage is TRBV21-1 and J usage is TRBJ2-3; the table's D call TRBD2 went unverified against the DNA. TRBV21-1 is a pseudogene segment. The CDR3 spans 16 residues. The CDR3 region has the DNA TGTGCCAGCAGCAAGAGCCTAGCGGGGTTAACAGATACGCAGTATTTT. Its translation: CASSKSLAGLTDTQYF.